This T cell receptor beta chain was recorded in a study of T cell repertoires in cytomegalovirus infection. At the level of the study: Use of recently identified HLA-C-restricted and well-studied HLA-B-restricted CMV epitopes was part of the study. Evidence of both CMV infection and a matching HLA type came from public TCR beta signatures. Study-wide findings and caveats: CMV-specific TCR beta clonotypes restricted by HLA-C dominated the ex vivo response.

V gave up 6 bases and J gave up 4 bases; unmatched junction bases: 7. The CDR3 has 17 amino acids. The V gene's germline CDR1 is SGHVS and CDR2 FNYEAQ. Each CDR3 protein gets one entry after TCRdb re-called the reads with MiXCR. The sample lists about 920,000 distinct CDR3 sequences; around 30% were seen once. This clonotype was detected only a few times. What it binds is not known. V is TRBV7-6 and J is TRBJ2-1; 15 positions match TRBD2. The input for sequencing was cultured CD8+ T cells from PBMCs, taken from culture after CMV antigen stimulation. The source is a human donor in good health (CMV status not recorded). Some clones in this sample may be carry-over from other donors' samples. The CDR3 DNA follows: TGTGCCAGCAGTACGGGACTAGCGGGGGGACGGTACAATGAGCAGTTCTTC. Residues: CASSTGLAGGRYNEQFF.